A selection of T cell receptor beta chains follows, all from one sample in a study of CD8+CD57+ T cells in acquired aplastic anemia. TCRdb re-analysed the reads in MiXCR, keeping a single row per CDR3 protein. This sample yields some 220,000 distinct CDR3 sequences, of which 30% to 35% are seen a single time; 0.95% to 1.3% belongs to the top ten. Sequenced: sorted CD4+, CD8+, or CD8+CD57+ T cells (not recorded which) from PBMCs. These TCRs come from a human donor in good health, serving as a control. Each CDR3 is given with its conserved first and last residue. The D gene is left open where the match is weak. The size of a clone is reported for some rows only, either as once, few or many, or as a class for expanded clones.

J	D	size	V	DNA	CDR3
TRBJ1-3	-	-	TRBV2	TGTGCCAGCAGTGTGTCACGATTCTCTGGAAACACCATATATTTT	CASSVSRFSGNTIYF
TRBJ1-4	TRBD1	-	TRBV5-8	TGTGCCAGCAGCCGGGACAGGGATGAAAAACTGTTTTTT	CASSRDRDEKLFF
TRBJ2-1	-	few	TRBV13	TGTGCCAGCAGACCGTCCATTGGCTCCTACAATGAGCAGTTCTTC	CASRPSIGSYNEQFF
TRBJ2-2	TRBD1	-	TRBV25-1	TGTGCCAGCAGTGACCCGGGACAGGTGGCGAGCACCGGGGAGCTGTTTTTT	CASSDPGQVASTGELFF
TRBJ2-7	-	many	TRBV14	TGTGCCAGCAGCCAAGATTTGTGGGGGGAGCAGTACTTC	CASSQDLWGEQYF
TRBJ2-2	TRBD2	many	TRBV7-9	TGTGCCAGCAGCATAGCGGGAGGGAACACCGGGGAGCTGTTTTTT	CASSIAGGNTGELFF
TRBJ1-3	-	many	TRBV15	TGTGCCACCAGCAGAGCTGGTGCAAGCTCTGGAAACACCATATATTTT	CATSRAGASSGNTIYF
TRBJ2-7	-	few	TRBV10-2	TGCGCCAGCAGTGAAGGTTCCCACGAGCAGTACTTC	CASSEGSHEQYF
TRBJ1-6	-	-	TRBV2	TGTGCCAGCAGTGTTGTGGGGATCTATTCACCCCTCCACTTT	CASSVVGIYSPLHF
TRBJ2-5	-	-	TRBV7-6	TGTGCCAGCAGGGCTGTGGGGGGGCCAGTGACCCAGTACTTC	CASRAVGGPVTQYF